These 22 T cell receptor beta chains were all obtained from the same sample, sequenced in a study of T cells in Graves' hyperthyroidism and ophthalmopathy. TCR beta CDR3 region amplification was performed from RNA transcripts. When the TCR CDR3 underwent first-round RT-PCR, the HTBI primer set was used. TCRdb independently ran MiXCR on the multiplex PCR reads; one entry per CDR3 protein. Of more than 300,000 distinct CDR3 sequences listed, under 20% were seen once; the top ten hold about 38%. Sequenced input: blood. The receptors shown here come from a man younger than 30 with Graves' ophthalmopathy.

V and J are TRBV6-2 or TRBV6-3 and TRBJ1-5; 9 positions match TRBD1. Trimming took 6 bases from V and 5 from J; bases not matched to a gene: 2. Germline assignment: CDR1 MNHEY and CDR2 SVGEGT. CDR3 length equals 13 residues. The CDR3 bases are TGTGCCAGCAGGAGGACAGGGGATCAGCCCCAGCATTTT. Protein sequence: CASRRTGDQPQHF.

V gene TRBV10-1 combines with J gene TRBJ2-2; either TRBD1 or TRBD2 may fit D (6 bases each). The CDR3 is made up of 14 amino acids. CDR1 is WNHNN and CDR2 is SYGVQD in the germline V gene (reference sequence). V lost 6 bases, J lost 8 bases, and 16 bases lay in between. CDR3 sequence reads: CASSSGWGAGELFF. CDR3 DNA: TGCGCCAGCAGCTCCGGGTGGGGGGCTGGGGAGCTGTTTTTT.

This clonotype has ten or more counts. The rearrangement uses TRBV3-1 and TRBJ2-1; TRBD1 is a possible D gene (7 bases). The CDR3 consists of 18 residues. Germline V gene data show CDR1 as LGHDT and CDR2 as YNNKEL (reference sequence). Trimming left V 4 bases short and J 6 bases short, with 25 bases between. In DNA, the CDR3 is TGTGCCAGCAGCCCAAAATTTCCCAGGGGGATGGGACTCAATGAGCAGTTCTTC. It specifies CASSPKFPRGMGLNEQFF.

This clonotype was detected ten times or more. V is TRBV2 and J is TRBJ1-5; no clear D gene. The CDR3 spans 21 residues. Trimming took 2 bases from V and 0 from J, leaving 26 bases between them. Germline V lookup: CDR1 SNHLY, CDR2 FYNNEI. CDR3 DNA: TGTGCCAGCAGTGAATCAGGCGGTCGATACGGCCGACGAGGTAGCAATCAGCCCCAGCATTTT. This sequence encodes CASSESGGRYGRRGSNQPQHF.

This rearrangement joins TRBV9 to TRBJ2-2; D is possibly TRBD1 or TRBD2 (6 bases each). Deletions cut 0 bases from V and 4 bases from J, with 13 bases between. The CDR3 loop spans 16 amino acids. Germline CDR1 reads SGDLS; CDR2 reads YYNGEE. CDR3 DNA sequence: TGTGCCAGCAGCGTAGGTGGGGGGCCGAGCACCGGGGAGCTGTTTTTT. This gives the protein CASSVGGGPSTGELFF.

This clonotype showed up many times. This rearrangement joins TRBV5-1 to TRBJ1-4, with a possible D match to TRBD1 (5 bases). Germline V gene data show CDR1 as SGHRS and CDR2 as YFSETQ. The CDR3 loop spans 15 amino acids. The V end was cut by 4 bases, the J end by 5 bases, with 15 bases between. For the CDR3, the DNA is TGCGCCAGCAGCCGCCCAGGGTTACGGAATGAAAAACTGTTTTTT. This sequence encodes CASSRPGLRNEKLFF.

This clonotype was seen ten or more times. The chain carries TRBV6-1 and TRBJ2-2; D is unclear. The CDR3 covers 13 residues. The germline CDR1 and CDR2 sequences are MNHNS and SASEGT. V was shortened by 1 base and J by 3 bases, with 3 bases between the two germline ends. The CDR3 nucleotides read TGTGCCAGCAGTGAAGGGGACACCGGGGAGCTGTTTTTT. Translated: CASSEGDTGELFF.

This clonotype was counted only a few times. This chain connects TRBV6-1 to TRBJ2-5; the D is unclear. The V and J ends lost 2 bases and 0 bases respectively, with 7 bases between them. The CDR3 extends over 14 amino acids. The germline V gene encodes CDR1 MNHNS and CDR2 SASEGT. For the CDR3, the DNA is TGTGCCAGCAGTGAACCGAGGTACCAAGAGACCCAGTACTTC. Its translation is CASSEPRYQETQYF.

This clonotype has at least ten counts. The rearrangement links TRBV11-2 to TRBJ1-1; D is uncertain. Between the trimmed V and J ends, which lost 3 bases and 1 base, there was a span of 18 bases. CDR1 and CDR2 from the germline V gene are SGHAT and FQNNGV. This CDR3 has 17 amino acids. Written as DNA, the CDR3 is TGTGCCAGCAGCTTCGACCGGCCGCTCCGAAGGAACACTGAAGCTTTCTTT. It encodes CASSFDRPLRRNTEAFF.

This clonotype was seen at least ten times. This sequence joins TRBV7-2 and TRBJ1-1; TRBD1 agrees at 11 bases. CDR1 is SGHTA, CDR2 FQGNSA, per germline. The CDR3 sequence is 14 residues long. V trimming: 5 bases; J trimming: 5 bases; junction bases outside the gene matches: 4. CDR3 in DNA: TGTGCCAGCAGCCCGGGACAGGGGGGTACTGAAGCTTTCTTT. Its protein product is CASSPGQGGTEAFF.

The chain combines TRBV20-1 with TRBJ1-4; D may be TRBD1 (5 bases). Germline V gene data show CDR1 as DFQATT and CDR2 as SNEGSKA (reference sequence). This CDR3 contains 16 residues. Trimming stripped 4 bases from V and 0 bases from J, with 15 bases between. The chain's CDR3 is CSANGQGDATNEKLFF. The CDR3 DNA sequence: TGCAGTGCTAACGGGCAGGGCGATGCAACTAATGAAAAACTGTTTTTT.

This clonotype has more than one count but fewer than ten. CDR3 amino acids: CATSAPGGAEGDTQYF. In DNA form, the CDR3 reads TGTGCCACCAGTGCCCCAGGAGGGGCTGAGGGAGATACGCAGTATTTT. The V call is TRBV24-1, the J call TRBJ2-3; the D gene is possibly TRBD2 (6 bases). The CDR3 covers 16 residues. The germline gives CDR1 KGHDR, CDR2 SFDVKD. V lost 5 bases, J lost 5 bases, and 19 bases lay in between.

In the case of this clonotype: Being one base from a much bigger clone, this may be a read error. The gene calls are TRBV5-4 and TRBJ1-2, with 7 bases identical to TRBD1. CDR1 and CDR2 from the germline V gene are SGHNT and YYREEE (reference sequence). Trimming cost V 4 bases and J 3 bases; bases outside gene matches: 3. The CDR3 sequence is 13 residues long. The DNA of the CDR3 is TGTGCCAGCAGCATGCAGGGGGACTATGGCTACACCTTC. The encoded protein is CASSMQGDYGYTF.

V and J are TRBV20-1 and TRBJ2-7; D remains unclear. The CDR3 is 14 amino acids. The V gene lost 1 base and the J gene lost 0 bases, with 10 bases spanning the gap. Germline CDR1 reads DFQATT; CDR2 reads SNEGSKA (reference sequence). The CDR3 reads CSARGTASSYEQYF. The CDR3 DNA reads TGCAGTGCTAGAGGTACAGCTAGCTCCTACGAGCAGTACTTC.

This clonotype has only a few counts. The V and J genes are TRBV6-1 and TRBJ1-2, with 9 bases aligning to TRBD1. V lost 5 bases, J lost 4 bases, and 17 bases stayed unmatched. This CDR3 has 18 residues. Looked up from germline, CDR1 is MNHNS and CDR2 is SASEGT. The CDR3 DNA reads TGTGCCAGCAGTCGTTCCGGGACAGGGATGGGTGATACCTATGGCTACACCTTC. Residues: CASSRSGTGMGDTYGYTF.

This clonotype turned up a few times. The V gene is TRBV7-8, the J gene TRBJ2-7; D possibly uses TRBD1 or TRBD2 (5 bases each). Trimming took 7 bases from V and 2 from J, leaving 15 bases between them. Germline V gene sequence: CDR1 SGHVS, CDR2 FQNEAQ. The CDR3 extends over 14 amino acids. The DNA for the CDR3 is TGTGCCAGCAAACCTCGTGGGGGTCCCTACGAGCAGTACTTC. Translation gives CASKPRGGPYEQYF.

This clonotype came up a few times. V is TRBV29-1 and J is TRBJ1-2; 10 bases are shared with TRBD1. CDR1 SQVTM and CDR2 ANQGSEA come from the germline V gene. J gave up 3 bases and V 6 bases, and 7 bases lay outside the gene matches. The CDR3 runs 14 residues. The CDR3 DNA is TGCAGCGTCGCAGGGACAGGGGAACACTATGGCTACACCTTC. Its protein product is CSVAGTGEHYGYTF.

This clonotype was seen many times. V and J are TRBV3-1 and TRBJ2-3; D gene unclear. This CDR3 is built from 12 residues. The V gene lost 2 bases and the J gene lost 6 bases, with 6 bases spanning the gap. Germline CDR1 reads LGHDT; CDR2 reads YNNKEL (reference sequence). CDR3 nucleotide sequence: TGTGCCAGCAGCCAAAAGAGGGATACGCAGTATTTT. Translating it yields CASSQKRDTQYF.

As regards this clonotype: A read error may account for a junction end that differs from germline. The V and J genes are TRBV6-1 and TRBJ1-5; possibly TRBD1 for D (6 bases). Germline V CDR1 and CDR2: MNHNS, SASEGT. The CDR3 spans 15 residues. The CDR3 DNA follows: TGTGCCAGCGGGGGGGGGGGGCGAAGCAATCAACCCCAGCATTTT. Encoded protein: CASGGGGRSNQPQHF.

This clonotype was seen repeatedly, ten times or more. This chain joins TRBV27 and TRBJ1-1; D call uncertain. The germline V and J ends were trimmed by 6 bases and 1 base, with 6 bases remaining between them. The CDR3 extends over 12 amino acids. Germline CDR1 is MNHEY and CDR2 is SMNVEV (reference sequence). The CDR3 DNA reads as TGTGCCAGCAGGATTGGGAACACTGAAGCTTTCTTT. Encoded protein: CASRIGNTEAFF.

This clonotype has at least ten counts. The rearrangement uses TRBV24-1 and TRBJ2-6; 9 bases are a match to TRBD1. V shed 4 bases, J shed 4 bases, and the junction held 13 bases outside the gene matches. Germline values: CDR1 KGHDR, CDR2 SFDVKD. This CDR3 has 19 residues. CDR3 protein: CATSDPGTGKLLGANVLTF. DNA of the CDR3: TGTGCCACCAGTGACCCCGGGACAGGGAAACTCTTGGGGGCCAACGTCCTGACTTTC.

The V gene is TRBV7-2, the J gene TRBJ2-7; 7 nucleotides match TRBD2. CDR3 length: 15 residues. Trimming took 3 bases from V and 2 from J; bases not matched to a gene: 7. Germline V lookup: CDR1 SGHTA, CDR2 FQGNSA. The CDR3 nucleotides are TGTGCCAGCAGCTTTAGCGGGTCCAGAACCTACGAGCAGTACTTC. Its translation: CASSFSGSRTYEQYF.